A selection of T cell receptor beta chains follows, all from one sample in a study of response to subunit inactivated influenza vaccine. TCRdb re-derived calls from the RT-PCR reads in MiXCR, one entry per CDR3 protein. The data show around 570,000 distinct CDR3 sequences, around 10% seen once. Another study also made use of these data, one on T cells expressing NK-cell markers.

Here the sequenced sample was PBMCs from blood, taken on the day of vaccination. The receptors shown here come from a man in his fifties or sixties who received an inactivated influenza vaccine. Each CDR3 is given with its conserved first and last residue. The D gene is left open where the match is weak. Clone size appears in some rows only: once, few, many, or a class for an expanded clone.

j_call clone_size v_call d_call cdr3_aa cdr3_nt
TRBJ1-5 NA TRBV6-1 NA CASSPNPVGNQPQHF TGTGCCAGCAGCCCCAACCCTGTGGGCAATCAGCCCCAGCATTTT
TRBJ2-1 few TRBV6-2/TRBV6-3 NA CASSYTVRGYNEQFF TGTGCCAGCAGTTATACTGTGCGGGGTTACAATGAGCAGTTCTTC
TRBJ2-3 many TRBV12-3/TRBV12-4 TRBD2 CASSRDYSTDTQYF TGTGCCAGCAGCCGGGACTACTCCACAGATACGCAGTATTTT
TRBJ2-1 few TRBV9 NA CASSPEAKGYNEQFF TGTGCCAGCAGCCCAGAAGCGAAGGGGTACAATGAGCAGTTCTTC
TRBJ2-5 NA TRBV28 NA CASSSRQTQYF TGTGCCAGCAGTTCGCGCCAGACCCAGTACTTC
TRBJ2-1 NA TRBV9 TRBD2 CASSAEAGLYNEQFF TGTGCCAGCAGCGCGGAAGCGGGACTCTACAATGAGCAGTTCTTC
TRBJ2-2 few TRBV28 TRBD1 CASSSPYGTGSFF TGTGCCAGCAGTTCGCCCTACGGGACAGGGTCGTTTTTT
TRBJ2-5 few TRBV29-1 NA CSVLETVQETQYF TGCAGCGTTTTGGAGACTGTCCAAGAGACCCAGTACTTC
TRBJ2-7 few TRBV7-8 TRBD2 CASSPIGGAEEQYF TGTGCCAGCAGCCCCATCGGGGGGGCGGAGGAGCAGTACTTC
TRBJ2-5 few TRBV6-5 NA CASSYGVLLPQYF TGTGCCAGCAGTTATGGGGTCCTTCTGCCCCAGTACTTC
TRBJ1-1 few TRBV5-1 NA CASSAGDGSLNTEAFF TGCGCCAGCAGCGCCGGGGACGGATCTCTGAACACTGAAGCTTTCTTT
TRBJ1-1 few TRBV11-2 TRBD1 CASSYQQGRPEAFF TGTGCCAGCAGCTATCAACAGGGGAGGCCTGAAGCTTTCTTT
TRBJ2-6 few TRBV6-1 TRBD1 CASKDRDRGAGANVLTF TGTGCCAGCAAAGACCGGGACAGGGGTGCTGGGGCCAACGTCCTGACTTTC
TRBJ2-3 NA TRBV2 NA CASSRRSFSTDTQYF TGTGCCAGCAGCCGCCGGAGCTTTAGCACAGATACGCAGTATTTT
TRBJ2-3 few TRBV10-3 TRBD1 CAIRDRGHSDTQYF TGTGCCATCAGAGACAGGGGGCATAGTGATACGCAGTATTTT
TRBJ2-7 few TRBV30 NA CAWSVRTGIEQYF TGTGCCTGGAGTGTAAGAACGGGCATCGAGCAGTACTTC
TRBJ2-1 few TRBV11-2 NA CASSFAGRYNEQFF TGTGCCAGCAGCTTTGCGGGGAGGTACAATGAGCAGTTCTTC
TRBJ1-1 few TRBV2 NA CASSEDNLAFF TGTGCCAGCAGTGAGGACAATTTGGCTTTCTTT
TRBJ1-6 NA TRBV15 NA CATSIGSYNSPLHF TGTGCCACCAGCATTGGCTCCTATAATTCACCCCTCCACTTT
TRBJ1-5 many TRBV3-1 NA CASSQAHRDQPQHF TGTGCCAGCAGCCAAGCCCATAGGGATCAGCCCCAGCATTTT
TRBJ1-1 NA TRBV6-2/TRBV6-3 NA CASRDLQRAEAFF TGTGCCAGCAGAGATCTTCAACGGGCTGAAGCTTTCTTT
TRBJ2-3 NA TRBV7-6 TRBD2 CASSFTSASADTQYF TGTGCCAGCAGCTTTACTAGCGCTTCGGCAGATACGCAGTATTTT
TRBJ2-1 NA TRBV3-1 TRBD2 CASSQGTSGVLEQFF TGTGCCAGCAGCCAAGGGACTAGCGGGGTCCTTGAGCAGTTCTTC
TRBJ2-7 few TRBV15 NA CATGRRGPNEQYF TGTGCCACGGGAAGGCGGGGGCCTAACGAGCAGTACTTC
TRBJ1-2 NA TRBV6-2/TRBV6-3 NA CASNFAGNTNYGYTF TGTGCCAGCAACTTCGCCGGTAATACTAACTATGGCTACACCTTC
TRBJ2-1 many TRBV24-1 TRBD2 CATSSTSGRSNEQFF TGTGCCACCTCTTCGACTAGCGGGAGATCAAATGAGCAGTTCTTC
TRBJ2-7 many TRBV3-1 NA CASSQDLLLEQYF TGTGCCAGCAGCCAGGACTTATTACTCGAGCAGTACTTC
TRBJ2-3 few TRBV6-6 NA CASSSSVGDTQYF TGTGCCAGCAGTTCGTCGGTGGGAGATACGCAGTATTTT
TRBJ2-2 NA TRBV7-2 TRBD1 CASIQTGLGTGELFF TGTGCCAGCATCCAGACAGGGTTGGGCACCGGGGAGCTGTTTTTT
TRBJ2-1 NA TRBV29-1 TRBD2 CSAGLAGAPSYNEQFF TGCAGCGCCGGACTAGCGGGGGCCCCCTCCTACAATGAGCAGTTCTTC
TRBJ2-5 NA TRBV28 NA CASSPIKSEEETQYF TGTGCCAGCAGTCCTATCAAAAGCGAGGAAGAGACCCAGTACTTC
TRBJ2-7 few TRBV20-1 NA CSASGLSSYEQYF TGCAGTGCTAGCGGGCTGAGCTCCTACGAGCAGTACTTC
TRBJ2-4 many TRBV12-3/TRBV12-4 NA CASGLAKNIQYF TGTGCCAGCGGATTAGCCAAAAACATTCAGTACTTC
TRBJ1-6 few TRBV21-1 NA CASSKRDRYQLSYNSPLHF TGTGCCAGCAGCAAGAGGGACAGGTACCAGCTCTCCTATAATTCACCCCTCCACTTT
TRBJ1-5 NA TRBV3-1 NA CASSRHHSNQPQHF TGTGCCAGCAGCAGACACCATAGCAATCAGCCCCAGCATTTT
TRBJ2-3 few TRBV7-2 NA CASSPGGGGQYF TGTGCCAGCAGTCCAGGGGGCGGGGGCCAGTATTTT
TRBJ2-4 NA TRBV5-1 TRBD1 CASSPGTGKDIQYF TGCGCCAGCAGCCCCGGGACAGGGAAGGACATTCAGTACTTC
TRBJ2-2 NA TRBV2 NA CASSEEWTTFANTGELFF TGTGCCAGCAGTGAAGAGTGGACCACGTTCGCGAACACCGGGGAGCTGTTTTTT
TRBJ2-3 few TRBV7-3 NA CASSLTPSGAGPDTQYF TGTGCCAGCAGCTTAACCCCCTCGGGGGCAGGGCCAGATACGCAGTATTTT
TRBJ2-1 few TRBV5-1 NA CASSSGTAVEQFF TGCGCCAGCAGCTCAGGTACGGCGGTTGAGCAGTTCTTC
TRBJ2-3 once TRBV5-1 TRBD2 CASSSGGPSDTQYF TGCGCCAGCAGCTCGGGAGGGCCTTCAGATACGCAGTATTTT
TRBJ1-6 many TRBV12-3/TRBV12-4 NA CASSLGRNNSPLHF TGTGCCAGCAGTTTGGGTCGGAATAATTCACCCCTCCACTTT
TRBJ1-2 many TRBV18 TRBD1 CASSPDRAYGYTF TGTGCCAGCTCACCCGACAGGGCTTATGGCTACACCTTC
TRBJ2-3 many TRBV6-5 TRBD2 CASSYSLAVGEDTQYF TGTGCCAGCAGTTATAGCCTAGCGGTTGGCGAAGATACGCAGTATTTT
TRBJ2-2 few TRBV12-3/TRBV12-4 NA CASSFDYTGELFF TGTGCCAGCAGTTTTGACTACACCGGGGAGCTGTTTTTT
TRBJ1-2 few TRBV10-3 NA CAIVRDTRNYGYTF TGTGCCATCGTTCGGGACACTCGGAACTATGGCTACACCTTC
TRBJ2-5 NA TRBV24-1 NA CATSDHGLSQETQYF TGTGCCACCAGTGACCACGGACTGAGCCAAGAGACCCAGTACTTC
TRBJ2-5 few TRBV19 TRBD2 CASSEIWLAAIHPGGTQYF TGTGCCAGTAGTGAGATTTGGCTAGCGGCAATTCACCCCGGGGGGACCCAGTACTTC
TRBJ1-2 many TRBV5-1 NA CASSLERSYGYTF TGCGCCAGCAGCTTGGAACGAAGCTATGGCTACACCTTC
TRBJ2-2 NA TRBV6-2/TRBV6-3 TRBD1 CASSRGQGRNTGELFF TGTGCCAGCAGCCGCGGACAGGGTAGGAACACCGGGGAGCTGTTTTTT
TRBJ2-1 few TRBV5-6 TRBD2 CASSPGTSAYWSSYNEQFF TGTGCCAGCAGCCCCGGGACTAGCGCCTACTGGAGCTCCTACAATGAGCAGTTCTTC
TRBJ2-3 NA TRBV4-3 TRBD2 CASSQDGLAGVTDTQYF TGCGCCAGCAGCCAAGACGGACTAGCGGGGGTGACAGATACGCAGTATTTT
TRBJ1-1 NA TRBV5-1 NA CASAAREEGRNTEAFF TGCGCCAGCGCCGCCCGGGAGGAGGGGCGGAACACTGAAGCTTTCTTT
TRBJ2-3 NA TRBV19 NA CASSLNPTGDTQYF TGTGCCAGTAGTTTAAACCCGACCGGCGATACGCAGTATTTT
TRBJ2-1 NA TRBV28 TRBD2 CASRVGLAGPEQFF TGTGCCAGCAGAGTAGGACTAGCGGGTCCTGAGCAGTTCTTC
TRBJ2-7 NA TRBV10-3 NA CAIAWGTQSYEQYF TGTGCCATCGCCTGGGGGACTCAATCCTACGAGCAGTACTTC
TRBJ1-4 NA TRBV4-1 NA CASSQDRAGEKLFF TGCGCCAGCAGCCAAGACAGGGCTGGCGAAAAACTGTTTTTT
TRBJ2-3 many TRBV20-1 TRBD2 CSASGGLAGNPDTQYF TGCAGTGCTAGCGGGGGACTAGCGGGAAATCCAGATACGCAGTATTTT
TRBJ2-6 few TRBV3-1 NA CASSPGGANVLTF TGTGCCAGCAGCCCCGGAGGAGCCAACGTCCTGACTTTC